A single sample is the source of the 12 T cell receptor beta chains below, sequenced in a study of blood T cell repertoires in COVID-19. TCRdb's copy holds only in-frame clones and misses some; the assay was immunoSEQ multiplex PCR. This repertoire shows around 150,000 clones, around four fifths found once; its top ten account for roughly 4.9%. The sample taken for sequencing was PBMCs or T cells enriched from blood (not recorded which). The receptors stem from a man in his sixties or seventies who had been exposed to COVID-19.

CDR3 coding DNA: TGCAGCGTTGATGGCAGGGGGCGAAACTATGGCTACACCTTC. Its protein is CSVDGRGRNYGYTF. This sequence joins TRBV29-1 and TRBJ1-2; 8 bases agree with TRBD1. Germline loops: CDR1 SQVTM, CDR2 ANQGSEA. The CDR3 length is 14 residues. The V gene end was trimmed by 3 bases and the J gene end by 2 bases; junction bases not matched to a gene: 5.

This chain joins TRBV25-1 and TRBJ2-2, with a possible D match to TRBD1 (6 bases). The germline V and J ends were trimmed by 0 bases and 2 bases, with 13 bases remaining between them. CDR3 size: 17 residues. CDR1 MGHDK and CDR2 SYGVNS come from the germline V gene. CDR3 loop: CASSEYVGQFNTGELFF. The DNA for the CDR3 is TGTGCCAGCAGTGAATATGTCGGACAGTTTAACACCGGGGAGCTGTTTTTT.

The chain has TRBV28 and TRBJ2-5; TRBD2 matches 10 bases. The V segment lost 5 bases and the J segment 5 bases; nucleotides outside the gene matches: 14. The CDR3 consists of 17 residues. Germline V lookup: CDR1 MDHEN, CDR2 SYDVKM. CDR3 coding DNA: TGTGCCAGCAGTCCTAATCGCCTAGCGGGAGTACAGGAGACCCAGTACTTC. Protein sequence: CASSPNRLAGVQETQYF.

This chain connects TRBV9 to TRBJ1-1; unclear D gene. Germline lookup yields CDR1 SGDLS and CDR2 YYNGEE. CDR3 length: 12 residues. Between the trimmed V and J ends, which lost 3 bases and 8 bases, there was a span of 11 bases. CDR3 sequence (DNA): TGTGCCAGCAGCGAGCCCTCCCCCGAAGCTTTCTTT. Encoded protein: CASSEPSPEAFF.

CDR3 DNA: TGTGCCAGCAGCTCCCATGGCGCAAGACAGAGCTATGGCTACACCTTC. This sequence encodes CASSSHGARQSYGYTF. The rearrangement links TRBV5-5 to TRBJ1-2, with D perhaps matching TRBD1 (5 bases). Looked up from germline, CDR1 is SGHKS and CDR2 is YYEKEE (reference sequence). V lost 3 bases, J lost 4 bases, and 19 bases lay in between. The CDR3 sequence is 16 residues long.

This clone was found once. This sequence joins TRBV21-1 and TRBJ2-6; the table assigns TRBD1, which was not confirmed against the DNA. TRBV21-1 is described as a pseudogene. The CDR3 contains 18 residues. The CDR3 is CASSSDRHPLSGANVLTF. CDR3 nucleotide sequence: TGTGCCAGCAGCAGCGACAGACATCCACTCTCTGGGGCCAACGTCCTGACTTTC.

The chain recombines TRBV19 with TRBJ2-6, with TRBD1 matching over 10 bases. Trimming cost V 6 bases and J 2 bases; bases outside gene matches: 13. Germline loops: CDR1 LNHDA, CDR2 SQIVND (reference sequence). This CDR3 spans 19 amino acids. As DNA, the CDR3 is TGTGCCAGTAGCCTCCCGGGACAGGGGTTCTCAGCTGGGGCCAACGTCCTGACTTTC. Translation gives CASSLPGQGFSAGANVLTF.

The V gene is TRBV7-2, the J gene TRBJ2-7; 10 nucleotides match TRBD2. The CDR3 is 15 residues long. Germline values: CDR1 SGHTA, CDR2 FQGNSA. Trimming took 3 bases from V and 2 from J; bases not matched to a gene: 4. The CDR3, as DNA: TGTGCCAGCAGCTTCAGCGGGAGGGCCACCTACGAGCAGTACTTC. As protein: CASSFSGRATYEQYF.

This clone was observed a handful of times. The chain couples TRBV5-5 to TRBJ1-5, with 9 positions matching TRBD1. V trimming: 3 bases; J trimming: 7 bases; junction bases outside the gene matches: 5. The length of the CDR3 is 14 residues. CDR1 SGHKS and CDR2 YYEKEE come from the germline V gene (reference sequence). CDR3 bases: TGTGCCAGCAGCTCGACAGGGGGTCAACAGCCCCAGCATTTT. Protein product: CASSSTGGQQPQHF.

This chain uses TRBV5-6 with TRBJ2-3; 11 bases match TRBD2. Germline assignment: CDR1 SGHDT and CDR2 YYEEEE. The V and J ends lost 0 bases and 0 bases, in that order; junction bases with no gene match: 3. The CDR3 is made up of 17 amino acids. CDR3 residues: CASSLVASGGSTDTQYF. As DNA, the CDR3 is TGTGCCAGCAGCTTGGTCGCTAGCGGGGGGAGCACAGATACGCAGTATTTT. The variable domain in full, completed from reference TRBV5-6 and TRBJ2-3, reads DAGVTQSPTHLIKTRGQQVTLRCSPKSGHDTVSWYQQALGQGPQFIFQYYEEEERQRGNFPDRFSGHQFPNYSSELNVNALLLGDSALYLCASSLVASGGSTDTQYFGPGTRLTVL.

CDR3 in DNA: TGTGCCACATCGAGGCAGGGGAGCACAGATACGCAGTATTTT. The encoded protein is CATSRQGSTDTQYF. The chain employs TRBV19 and TRBJ2-3, with D perhaps matching TRBD1 (6 bases). V was trimmed by 10 bases and J by 0 bases, leaving 14 bases between them. The CDR3 consists of 14 residues. Germline CDR1 is LNHDA and CDR2 is SQIVND (reference sequence).

The chain recombines TRBV13 with TRBJ2-1; 14 bases fit TRBD2. Trimming took 5 bases from V and 9 from J; bases not matched to a gene: 6. CDR1 is PRHDT and CDR2 is FYEKMQ in the germline V gene (reference sequence). The CDR3 sequence is 15 residues long. The DNA of the CDR3 is TGTGCCAGCAGCCCGACTAGCGGGAGGGTAGGTGAGCAGTTCTTC. The encoded protein is CASSPTSGRVGEQFF.